Listed below are T cell receptor beta chains from one sample, sequenced in a study of blood T cell repertoires in COVID-19. TCRdb's copy holds only in-frame clones and misses some; the assay was immunoSEQ multiplex PCR. The repertoire holds roughly 200,000 clones, roughly 90% seen once, with about 4% in the top ten. The specimen was PBMCs or T cells enriched from blood (not recorded which). These receptors were obtained from a woman in her 30s who had been exposed to COVID-19. CDR3s leave out the opening cysteine and the closing phenylalanine or tryptophan.

TRBJ1-1 | TRBV28 | ASRIAQGRSTEAF
TRBJ2-7 | TRBV7-3 | ASAREFGDEQY
TRBJ2-2 | TRBV12-5 | ASSLGTNTGELF
TRBJ2-7 | TRBV2 | ASSEGIGGSYEQY
TRBJ1-6 | TRBV30 | AWSRRGHFNSPLH
TRBJ1-5 | TRBV18 | ASSPQGTLDQPQH
TRBJ1-6 | TRBV3-1/TRBV3-2 | ASSQRDNSPLH
TRBJ1-4 | TRBV11-3 | ASSVQPAQGEKLF
TRBJ1-5 | TRBV2 | ASGEEGRGPNQPQH
TRBJ2-7 | TRBV27 | ASSLLTGAVGYEQY
TRBJ2-1 | TRBV2 | ASSDWDNGSNEQF
TRBJ2-1 | TRBV2 | ASSGLAGGNNEQF
TRBJ2-1 | TRBV7-9 | ASSSPPRTSFDEQF
TRBJ1-2 | TRBV20-1 | SASRQAWDGYT
TRBJ1-6 | TRBV19 | ASSMSLVTGGNSPLH
TRBJ1-4 | TRBV27 | ASSSASGTGERKLF
TRBJ1-1 | TRBV20-1 | SASGLEGAGGVGVF
TRBJ2-7 | TRBV2 | ASILAGFNYEQY
TRBJ2-7 | TRBV18 | ASSPWRGTYEQY
TRBJ1-5 | TRBV19 | ASSNRGNQPQH
TRBJ2-2 | TRBV9 | ASSVVGTGNTGELF
TRBJ2-5 | TRBV9 | ASSVGGQETQY
TRBJ2-7 | TRBV24-1 | ATSKTGEGGEQY
TRBJ1-2 | TRBV19 | ASSLTGQGGYT
TRBJ2-5 | TRBV10-3 | AISESGDRGETQY
TRBJ1-6 | TRBV6-2/TRBV6-3 | ASSPTGGSNSPLH
TRBJ1-2 | TRBV6-2/TRBV6-3 | ASSFTYGYT
TRBJ1-2 | TRBV24-1 | ATSDAASWTANYGYT
TRBJ1-1 | TRBV5-1 | ASSSPWASTEAF
TRBJ2-7 | TRBV5-1 | ASSFGTGGYEQY
TRBJ2-7 | TRBV7-8 | ASAAYGTGSYEQY
TRBJ2-1 | TRBV11-1 | ASSLEWRGGGEQF
TRBJ2-5 | TRBV30 | AWSGTGGQETQY
TRBJ1-6 | TRBV3-1/TRBV3-2 | ASRGKTDNSPLH
TRBJ1-4 | TRBV6-1 | ASSEWGRTEKLF